This entry lists 15 T cell receptor beta chains sequenced from one sample in a study of spatial heterogeneity in lung cancer. Documented time point: sample taken at primary tumor resection. Material for sequencing was whole RNA from tumor, nontumor lung or frozen PBMC, left unsorted. TCRdb re-derived calls from the 5' RACE reads in MiXCR, one entry per CDR3 protein. The table records about 82,000 distinct CDR3 sequences, roughly 12% of them present only once. Sequenced here: PBMCs, sampled at surgery. The receptors originated from a male donor with early-stage non-small cell lung cancer.

This rearrangement joins TRBV28 to TRBJ1-5, with D perhaps TRBD1 (5 bases). The germline V gene encodes CDR1 MDHEN and CDR2 SYDVKM. The CDR3 has 15 residues. CDR3 DNA sequence: TGTGTCACAGCCCAACGGTGGGGGGAAGATCAGCCCCAGCATTTT. Residues: CVTAQRWGEDQPQHF.

This clonotype was counted only a few times. The chain recombines TRBV3-1 with TRBJ2-5; no definite D call. The germline V gene encodes CDR1 LGHDT and CDR2 YNNKEL (reference sequence). Trimming left V 4 bases short and J 6 bases short, with 15 bases between. The CDR3 runs 14 residues. CDR3 loop: CASSPTGAPKTQYF. The CDR3, as DNA: TGTGCCAGCAGCCCGACCGGTGCGCCGAAGACCCAGTACTTC.

This chain connects TRBV2 to TRBJ1-1, with D possibly TRBD1 on 5 matching bases. V was cut by 5 bases and J by 1 base, with 8 bases left in between. CDR3 size: 13 residues. Germline values: CDR1 SNHLY, CDR2 FYNNEI. The CDR3 reads CASSTDRNTEAFF. The CDR3 DNA follows: TGTGCCAGCAGTACAGACAGGAACACTGAAGCTTTCTTT. The full variable domain, rest sourced from reference TRBV2 and TRBJ1-1, is EPEVTQTPSHQVTQMGQEVILRCVPISNHLYFYWYRQILGQKVEFLVSFYNNEISEKSEIFDDQFSVERPDGSNFTLKIRSTKLEDSAMYFCASSTDRNTEAFFGQGTRLTVV.

V usage is TRBV20-1 and J usage is TRBJ2-1; TRBD2 agrees at 10 bases. Germline V gives CDR1 DFQATT, CDR2 SNEGSKA (reference sequence). J was trimmed by 5 bases and V by 1 base; bases with no gene match: 8. This CDR3 comprises 16 residues. This CDR3 reads CSARGALAGADNEQFF. CDR3 sequence (DNA): TGCAGTGCTAGAGGGGCTCTAGCGGGAGCTGACAATGAGCAGTTCTTC.

J is TRBJ1-1 and V is TRBV12-3 or TRBV12-4, with D possibly being TRBD1 (5 bases). Trimming stripped 6 bases from V and 8 bases from J, with 22 bases between. This CDR3 has 15 amino acids. CDR3 sequence: CASRYKGAASREAFF. The CDR3 nucleotides read TGTGCCAGCAGGTATAAAGGGGCGGCGAGCCGGGAAGCTTTCTTT.

This clonotype has more than one count but fewer than ten. V is TRBV2 and J is TRBJ1-5; weak D call: TRBD1 (5 bases). The CDR3 spans 15 residues. Trimming shortened V by 3 bases and J by 5 bases, and 14 bases separated the two germline ends. Germline assignment: CDR1 SNHLY and CDR2 FYNNEI. The CDR3 sequence is CASSDRGYWDQPQHF. The CDR3 DNA reads TGTGCCAGCAGTGACCGGGGGTATTGGGATCAGCCCCAGCATTTT.

The rearrangement uses TRBV20-1 and TRBJ2-3; no clear D. The CDR3 sequence is 14 residues long. V shed 3 bases and J shed 1 base, with 11 bases lying between them. Germline V gives CDR1 DFQATT, CDR2 SNEGSKA (reference sequence). CDR3 in amino acids: CSASRALGTDTQYF. In DNA form, the CDR3 reads TGCAGTGCTAGCCGGGCCCTGGGCACAGATACGCAGTATTTT.

V and J are TRBV2 and TRBJ2-1; tentatively, D is TRBD1 or TRBD2 (5 bases each). The CDR3 has 15 amino acids. Germline CDR1 reads SNHLY; CDR2 reads FYNNEI. V lost 2 bases and J 10 bases, leaving 18 bases between the germline ends. The CDR3 DNA follows: TGTGCCAGCAGTGAATTGGGGGAAGCGTTGGGAGAGCAGTTCTTC. Its protein product is CASSELGEALGEQFF.

This clonotype was picked up a small number of times. The genes are TRBV27 and TRBJ2-7; D is unclear. Trimming cost V 3 bases and J 6 bases, with 6 bases left between them. Germline V gene lookup returns CDR1 MNHEY and CDR2 SMNVEV (reference sequence). The CDR3 runs to 11 residues. The CDR3 DNA is TGTGCCAGCAGTTTTAAGTCCGAGCAGTACTTC. This codes for CASSFKSEQYF.

This clonotype was seen a handful of times. The V gene is TRBV29-1, the J gene TRBJ1-4; D is perhaps TRBD1 (6 bases). CDR3 length: 13 amino acids. Trimming pared 4 bases from V and 8 bases from J, leaving 14 bases between. CDR1 and CDR2 from the germline V gene are SQVTM and ANQGSEA. CDR3 nucleotides: TGCAGCGTTGGGGGACACGGGGTCGAAAAACTGTTTTTT. This gives the protein CSVGGHGVEKLFF.

This clonotype was observed a handful of times. The chain is built from TRBV7-3 and TRBJ2-2, with 7 bases that match TRBD1. Trimming took 1 base from V and 4 from J; bases not matched to a gene: 0. Germline V lookup: CDR1 SGHTA, CDR2 FQGTGA. This CDR3 is built from 14 residues. As DNA, the CDR3 is TGTGCCAGCAGCTTAAACAGGGGCACCGGGGAGCTGTTTTTT. Protein: CASSLNRGTGELFF.

This clonotype was seen a handful of times. The CDR3 DNA reads as TGCGCCAGCAGTCTCCACTTGAGCACTAGCGGGGCAGATACGCAGTATTTT. As protein: CASSLHLSTSGADTQYF. The chain has TRBV23-1 and TRBJ2-3; 10 bases are a match to TRBD2. TRBV23-1 is designated an ORF whose function remains uncertain. The CDR3 length is 17 residues. After removal of 4 bases from V and 4 bases from J, the junction contained 11 bases not matched to a gene.

This clonotype showed up many times. For the CDR3, the DNA is TGCAGTGCAGGGGCGGGGGCAGATACGCAGTATTTT. Translating it yields CSAGAGADTQYF. This chain connects TRBV20-1 to TRBJ2-3, with 7 bases fitting TRBD2. This CDR3 is 12 amino acids long. CDR1 is DFQATT and CDR2 is SNEGSKA in the germline V gene (reference sequence). V lost 6 bases and J lost 4; bases outside the gene matches: 4.

This clonotype was seen a handful of times. The CDR3 sequence is CASSESRDRGSDTQYF. The CDR3 region has the DNA TGTGCCAGCAGTGAATCCCGGGACAGGGGATCAGATACGCAGTATTTT. The chain carries TRBV2 and TRBJ2-3, with 10 bases aligning to TRBD1. The length of the CDR3 is 16 residues. V trimming: 2 bases; J trimming: 4 bases; junction bases outside the gene matches: 6. Per germline, CDR1 SNHLY and CDR2 FYNNEI.

The table lists this clonotype with many counts. The rearrangement links TRBV27 to TRBJ2-7, with 7 bases that match TRBD1. The CDR3 contains 14 residues. Losses at the gene ends were 1 base for V and 2 bases for J; bases not matched to a gene: 2. CDR1 and CDR2 from the germline V gene are MNHEY and SMNVEV (reference sequence). This CDR3 reads CASSLYRGAYEQYF. CDR3 coding DNA: TGTGCCAGCAGTTTATACAGGGGAGCCTACGAGCAGTACTTC.